This T cell receptor (beta chain) was profiled in a study of memory CD4+ T cells and cytomegalovirus serostatus. Study overall: This sample comes from healthy Belgian adults, about nine CMV seropositive, about 25 seronegative. Whole-study findings and limits: The CMV-associated TCR signature appears largely within the CD4+ memory repertoire. About 40% of the roughly 160 known CMV-associated TCRbeta sequences appeared in CD4+ memory.

In the original workflow: Out-of-frame sequences were removed, leaving around 2.2 million distinct TCRbeta sequences. Some clones are missing from TCRdb's copy, which holds only in-frame ones; the method was immunoSEQ multiplex PCR. The DNA was the basis for D and trimming; V, J and clone size are from that table. The sample consists of tens of thousands of clones, about 75% of them appearing once. The germline CDR1 and CDR2 sequences are MNHEY and SVGAGI. The CDR3 spans 13 residues. Trimming pared 6 bases from V and 4 bases from J, leaving 10 bases between. Single viable CD3+CD4+CD8-CD45RO+ cells were sorted as the memory CD4+ T cells. As for this clone: Its antigen is not identified.

V and J are TRBV6-5 and TRBJ2-1; TRBD1 might be the D (6 bases). Sequencing was carried out using memory CD4+ T cells from blood. The origin of this receptor is an adult in good health and CMV-seropositive. CDR3 residues: CASRGRGYNEQFF. CDR3 nucleotides: TGTGCCAGCAGAGGTAGGGGGTACAATGAGCAGTTCTTC.